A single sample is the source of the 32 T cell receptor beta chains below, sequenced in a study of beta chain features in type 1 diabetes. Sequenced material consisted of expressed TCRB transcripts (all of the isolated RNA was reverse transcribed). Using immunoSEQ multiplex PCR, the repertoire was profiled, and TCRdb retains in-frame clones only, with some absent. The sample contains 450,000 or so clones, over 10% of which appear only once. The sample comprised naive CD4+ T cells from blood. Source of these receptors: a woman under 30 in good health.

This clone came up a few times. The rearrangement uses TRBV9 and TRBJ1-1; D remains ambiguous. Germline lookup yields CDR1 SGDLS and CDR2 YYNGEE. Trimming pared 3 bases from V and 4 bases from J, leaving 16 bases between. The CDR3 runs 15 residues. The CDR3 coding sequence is TGTGCCAGCAGCGCCCGTAACTCTGGGAGCACTGAAGCTTTCTTT. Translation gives CASSARNSGSTEAFF. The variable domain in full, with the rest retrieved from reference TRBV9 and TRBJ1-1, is DSGVTQTPKHLITATGQRVTLRCSPRSGDLSVYWYQQSLDQGLQFLIQYYNGEERAKGNILERFSAQQFPDLHSELNLSSLELGDSALYFCASSARNSGSTEAFFGQGTRLTVV.

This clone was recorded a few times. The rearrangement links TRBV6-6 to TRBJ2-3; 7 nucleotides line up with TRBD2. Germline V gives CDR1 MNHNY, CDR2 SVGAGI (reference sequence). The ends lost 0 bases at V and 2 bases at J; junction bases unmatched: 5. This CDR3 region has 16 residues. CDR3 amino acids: CASSYSWRESTDTQYF. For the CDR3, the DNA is TGTGCCAGCAGTTACTCGTGGCGGGAGTCCACAGATACGCAGTATTTT.

CDR3 protein: CASSLALSHTQYF. The CDR3 coding sequence is TGTGCCAGCAGCTTAGCTCTGTCCCATACGCAGTATTTT. V and J are TRBV11-3 and TRBJ2-3, with D uncertain. The V end was cut by 1 base, the J end by 7 bases, with 9 bases between. CDR1 SGHNT and CDR2 YENEEA come from the germline V gene. The CDR3 is made up of 13 amino acids.

DNA of the CDR3: TGCGCCAGCAGCCAATTGGGACAGGGCACAGATACGCAGTATTTT. It encodes CASSQLGQGTDTQYF. V is TRBV4-1 and J is TRBJ2-3; 8 positions agree with TRBD1. CDR1 MGHRA and CDR2 YSYEKL come from the germline V gene. The V gene end was trimmed by 2 bases and the J gene end by 1 base; junction bases not matched to a gene: 2. CDR3 length: 15 amino acids.

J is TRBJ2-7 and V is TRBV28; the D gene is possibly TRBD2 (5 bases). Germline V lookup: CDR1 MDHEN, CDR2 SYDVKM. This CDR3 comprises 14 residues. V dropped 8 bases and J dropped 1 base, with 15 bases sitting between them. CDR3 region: CASSIGSRSYEQYV. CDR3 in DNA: TGTGCCAGCTCAATAGGGAGCAGATCCTACGAGCAGTACGTC.

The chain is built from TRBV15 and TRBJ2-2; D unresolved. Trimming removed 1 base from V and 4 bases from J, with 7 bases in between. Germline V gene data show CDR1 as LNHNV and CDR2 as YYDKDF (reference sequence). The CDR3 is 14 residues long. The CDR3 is CATSRVRATGELFF. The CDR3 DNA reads TGTGCCACCAGCAGAGTTCGGGCCACCGGGGAGCTGTTTTTT.

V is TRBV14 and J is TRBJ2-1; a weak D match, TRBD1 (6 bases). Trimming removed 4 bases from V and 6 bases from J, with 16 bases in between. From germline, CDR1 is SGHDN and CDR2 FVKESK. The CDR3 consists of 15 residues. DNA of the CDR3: TGTGCCAGCAGCCTCTTGGACAGAGACCTCAATGAGCAGTTCTTC. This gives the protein CASSLLDRDLNEQFF.

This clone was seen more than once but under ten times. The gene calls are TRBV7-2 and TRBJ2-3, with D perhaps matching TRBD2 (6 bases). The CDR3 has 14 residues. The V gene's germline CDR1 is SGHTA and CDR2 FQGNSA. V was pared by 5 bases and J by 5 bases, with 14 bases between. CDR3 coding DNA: TGTGCCAGCAGCCCGGGACTTTGGAGAGATACGCAGTATTTT. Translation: CASSPGLWRDTQYF.

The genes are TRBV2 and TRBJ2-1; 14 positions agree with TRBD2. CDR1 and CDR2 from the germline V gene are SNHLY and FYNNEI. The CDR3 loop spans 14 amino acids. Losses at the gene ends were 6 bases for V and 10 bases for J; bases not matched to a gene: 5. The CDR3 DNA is TGTGCCAGCAGAGGACTAGCGGGGGGCCAGGAGCAGTTCTTC. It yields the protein CASRGLAGGQEQFF.

The CDR3 DNA follows: TGTGCCAGCAGCCCCCTAGCCAGGGAGAACACTGAAGCTTTCTTT. It is translated as CASSPLARENTEAFF. This chain links TRBV7-9 with TRBJ1-1; weak D call: TRBD1 (5 bases). V gave up 5 bases and J gave up 1 base, with 14 bases separating them. Per germline, CDR1 SEHNR and CDR2 FQNEAQ (reference sequence). CDR3 length: 15 residues.

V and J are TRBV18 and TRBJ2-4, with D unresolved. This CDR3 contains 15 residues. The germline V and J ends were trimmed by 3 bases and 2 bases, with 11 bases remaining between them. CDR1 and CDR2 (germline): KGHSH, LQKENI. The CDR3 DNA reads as TGTGCCAGCTCACCCCGGACGGCTTCCAAAAACATTCAGTACTTC. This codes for CASSPRTASKNIQYF.

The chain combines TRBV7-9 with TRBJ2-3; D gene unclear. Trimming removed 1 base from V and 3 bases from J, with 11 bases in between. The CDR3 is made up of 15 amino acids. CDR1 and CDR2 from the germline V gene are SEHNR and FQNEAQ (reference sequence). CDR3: CASSLEGRSTDTQYF. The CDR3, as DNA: TGTGCCAGCAGCTTAGAAGGTAGATCGACAGATACGCAGTATTTT.

The CDR3 region is CASTGSETQYF. The CDR3 DNA is TGTGCCAGCACCGGGAGCGAGACCCAGTACTTC. This chain uses TRBV6-5 with TRBJ2-5; D perhaps matches TRBD2 (6 bases). The CDR3 has 11 residues. V shed 7 bases and J shed 5 bases, with 8 bases lying between them. Germline CDR1 is MNHEY and CDR2 is SVGAGI.

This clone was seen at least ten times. CDR3 in DNA: TGTGCCTGGAGTGTAGGAAGGAGCTACGAGCAGTACTTC. Its protein product is CAWSVGRSYEQYF. V is TRBV30 and J is TRBJ2-7; D uncertain. V gave up 0 bases and J gave up 3 bases, with 9 bases separating them. The germline V gene has CDR1 GTSNPN and CDR2 SVGIG (reference sequence). The CDR3 covers 13 residues. Full variable domain (rest looked up from reference TRBV30 and TRBJ2-7): SQTIHQWPATLVQPVGSPLSLECTVEGTSNPNLYWYRQAAGRGLQLLFYSVGIGQISSEVPQNLSASRPQDRQFILSSKKLLLSDSGFYLCAWSVGRSYEQYFGPGTRLTVT.

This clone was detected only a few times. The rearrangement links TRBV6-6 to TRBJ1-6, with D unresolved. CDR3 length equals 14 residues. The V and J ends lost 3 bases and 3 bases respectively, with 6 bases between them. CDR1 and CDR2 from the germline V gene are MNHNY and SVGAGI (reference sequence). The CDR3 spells CASSYLNYNSPLHF. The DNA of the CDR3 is TGTGCCAGCAGTTATTTGAACTATAATTCACCCCTCCACTTT.

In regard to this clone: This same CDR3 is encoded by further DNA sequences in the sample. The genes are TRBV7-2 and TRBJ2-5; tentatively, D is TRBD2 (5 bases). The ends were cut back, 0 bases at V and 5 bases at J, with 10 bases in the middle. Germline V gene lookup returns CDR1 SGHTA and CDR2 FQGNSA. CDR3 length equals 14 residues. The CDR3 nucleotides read TGTGCCAGCAGCTTAGCGGGAGCTGGTGAGACCCAGTACTTC. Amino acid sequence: CASSLAGAGETQYF.

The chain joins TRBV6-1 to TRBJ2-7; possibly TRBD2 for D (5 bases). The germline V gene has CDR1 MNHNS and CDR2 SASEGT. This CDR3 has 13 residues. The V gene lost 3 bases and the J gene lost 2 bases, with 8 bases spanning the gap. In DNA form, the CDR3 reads TGTGCCAGCAGTGAGAGGGTAGCCTACGAGCAGTACTTC. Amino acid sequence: CASSERVAYEQYF.

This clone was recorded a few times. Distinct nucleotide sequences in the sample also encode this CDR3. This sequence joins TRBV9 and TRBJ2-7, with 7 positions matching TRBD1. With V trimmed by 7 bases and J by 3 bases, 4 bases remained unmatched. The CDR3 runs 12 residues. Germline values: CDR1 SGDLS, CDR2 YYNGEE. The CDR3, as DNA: TGTGCCAGCTCCCGGGACAGCTACGAGCAGTACTTC. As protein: CASSRDSYEQYF. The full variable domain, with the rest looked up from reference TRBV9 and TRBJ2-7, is DSGVTQTPKHLITATGQRVTLRCSPRSGDLSVYWYQQSLDQGLQFLIQYYNGEERAKGNILERFSAQQFPDLHSELNLSSLELGDSALYFCASSRDSYEQYFGPGTRLTVT.

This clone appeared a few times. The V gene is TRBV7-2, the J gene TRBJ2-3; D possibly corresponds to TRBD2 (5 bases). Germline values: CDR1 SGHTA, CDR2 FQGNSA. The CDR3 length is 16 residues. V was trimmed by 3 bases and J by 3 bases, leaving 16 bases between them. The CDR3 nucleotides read TGTGCCAGCAGCTTCTGGCGGGCAACCCAAACAGATACGCAGTATTTT. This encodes CASSFWRATQTDTQYF.

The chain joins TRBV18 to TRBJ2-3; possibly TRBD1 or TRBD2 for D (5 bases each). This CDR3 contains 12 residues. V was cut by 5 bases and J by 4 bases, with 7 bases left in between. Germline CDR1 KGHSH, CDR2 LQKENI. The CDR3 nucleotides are TGTGCCAGCTCAGAGGGGCCAGATACGCAGTATTTT. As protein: CASSEGPDTQYF.

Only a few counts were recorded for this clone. The CDR3 region has the DNA TGTGCCAGCAGCCACCCTAGCGGGGGGCGCACAGATACGCAGTATTTT. It yields the protein CASSHPSGGRTDTQYF. The chain carries TRBV21-1 and TRBJ2-3; TRBD2 was called by the table and not checked on the DNA. TRBV21-1 constitutes a pseudogene. The CDR3 length is 16 residues.

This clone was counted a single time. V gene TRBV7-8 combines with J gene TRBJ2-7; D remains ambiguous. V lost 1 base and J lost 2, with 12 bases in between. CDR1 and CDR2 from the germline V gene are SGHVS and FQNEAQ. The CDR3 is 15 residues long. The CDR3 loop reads CASSLGGPTPYEQYF. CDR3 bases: TGTGCCAGCAGCTTAGGTGGGCCGACCCCCTACGAGCAGTACTTC. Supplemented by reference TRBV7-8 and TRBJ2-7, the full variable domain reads GAGVSQSPRYKVAKRGQDVALRCDPISGHVSLFWYQQALGQGPEFLTYFQNEAQLDKSGLPSDRFFAERPEGSVSTLKIQRTQQEDSAVYLCASSLGGPTPYEQYFGPGTRLTVT.

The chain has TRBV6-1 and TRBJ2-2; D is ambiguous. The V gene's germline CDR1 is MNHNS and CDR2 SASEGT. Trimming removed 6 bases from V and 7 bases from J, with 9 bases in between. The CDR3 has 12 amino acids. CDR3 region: CASSRTVGELFF. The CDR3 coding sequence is TGTGCCAGCAGCAGGACCGTCGGGGAGCTGTTTTTT.

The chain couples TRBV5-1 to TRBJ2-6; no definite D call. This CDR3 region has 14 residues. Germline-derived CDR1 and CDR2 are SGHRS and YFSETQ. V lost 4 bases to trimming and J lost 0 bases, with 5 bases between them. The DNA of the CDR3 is TGCGCCAGCAGCCTTCTCTCTGGGGCCAACGTCCTGACTTTC. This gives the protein CASSLLSGANVLTF.

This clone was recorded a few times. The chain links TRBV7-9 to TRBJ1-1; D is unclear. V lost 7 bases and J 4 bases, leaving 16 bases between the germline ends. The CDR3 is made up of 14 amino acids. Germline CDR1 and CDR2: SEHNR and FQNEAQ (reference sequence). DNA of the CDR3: TGTGCCAGCACCCCCGATCTCATCGGCACTGAAGCTTTCTTT. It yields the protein CASTPDLIGTEAFF. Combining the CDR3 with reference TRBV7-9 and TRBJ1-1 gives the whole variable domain DTGVSQNPRHKITKRGQNVTFRCDPISEHNRLYWYRQTLGQGPEFLTYFQNEAQLEKSRLLSDRFSAERPKGSFSTLEIQRTEQGDSAMYLCASTPDLIGTEAFFGQGTRLTVV.

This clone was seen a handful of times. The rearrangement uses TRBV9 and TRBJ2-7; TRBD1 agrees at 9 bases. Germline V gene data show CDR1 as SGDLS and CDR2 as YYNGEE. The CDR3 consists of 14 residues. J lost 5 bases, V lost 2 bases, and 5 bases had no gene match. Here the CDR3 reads CASSVRDRDHEQYF. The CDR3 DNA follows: TGTGCCAGCAGCGTGCGGGACAGGGACCACGAGCAGTACTTC.

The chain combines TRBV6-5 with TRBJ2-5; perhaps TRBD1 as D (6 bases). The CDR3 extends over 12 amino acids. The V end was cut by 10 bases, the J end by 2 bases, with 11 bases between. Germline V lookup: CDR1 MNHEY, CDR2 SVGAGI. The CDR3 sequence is CATRQAQETQYF. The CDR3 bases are TGTGCCACCAGACAGGCACAAGAGACCCAGTACTTC.

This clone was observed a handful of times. The CDR3 spells CASSLPAGGTDTQYF. Written as DNA, the CDR3 is TGTGCCAGCAGCTTGCCAGCGGGGGGCACAGATACGCAGTATTTT. This chain connects TRBV5-4 to TRBJ2-3, with 8 bases identical to TRBD2. V dropped 1 base and J dropped 1; count of bases not matched to a gene: 2. The CDR3 contains 15 residues. CDR1 SGHNT and CDR2 YYREEE come from the germline V gene (reference sequence).

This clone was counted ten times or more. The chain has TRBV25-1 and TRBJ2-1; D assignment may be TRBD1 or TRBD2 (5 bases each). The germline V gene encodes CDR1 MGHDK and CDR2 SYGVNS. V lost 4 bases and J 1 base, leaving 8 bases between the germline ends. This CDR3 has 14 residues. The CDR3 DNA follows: TGTGCCAGCAGTGGGTGGGGGTCCTACAATGAGCAGTTCTTC. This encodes CASSGWGSYNEQFF.

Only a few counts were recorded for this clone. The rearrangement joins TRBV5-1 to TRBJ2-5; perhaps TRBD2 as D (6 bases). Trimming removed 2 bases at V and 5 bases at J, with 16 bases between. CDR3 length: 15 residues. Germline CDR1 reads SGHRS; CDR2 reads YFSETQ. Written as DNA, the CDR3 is TGCGCCAGCAGCTTCAACGGGAGTCCCGAGGAGACCCAGTACTTC. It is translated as CASSFNGSPEETQYF. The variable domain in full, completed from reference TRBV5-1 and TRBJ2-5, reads KAGVTQTPRYLIKTRGQQVTLSCSPISGHRSVSWYQQTPGQGLQFLFEYFSETQRNKGNFPGRFSGRQFSNSRSEMNVSTLELGDSALYLCASSFNGSPEETQYFGPGTRLLVL.

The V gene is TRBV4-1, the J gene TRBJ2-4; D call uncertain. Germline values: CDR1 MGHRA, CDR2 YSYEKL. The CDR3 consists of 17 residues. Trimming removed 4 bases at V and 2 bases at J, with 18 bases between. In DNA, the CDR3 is TGCGCCAGCAGCCGCATTGTGAACACCGGGCCCAAAAACATTCAGTACTTC. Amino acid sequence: CASSRIVNTGPKNIQYF.

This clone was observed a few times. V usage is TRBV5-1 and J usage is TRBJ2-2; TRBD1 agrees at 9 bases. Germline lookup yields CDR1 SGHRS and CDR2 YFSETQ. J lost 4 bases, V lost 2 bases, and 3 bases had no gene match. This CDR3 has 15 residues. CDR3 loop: CASSLPGQGTGELFF. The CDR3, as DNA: TGCGCCAGCAGCTTACCGGGACAGGGCACCGGGGAGCTGTTTTTT.